Sequencing of this T cell receptor beta chain was carried out in a study of cytomegalovirus exposure and HLA in healthy donors. CDR1 and CDR2 from the germline V gene are SGHRS and YFSETQ. V was clipped by 4 bases and J by 0 bases, with 11 bases between them. The length of the CDR3 is 15 residues. PCR primers comprised 60 Vbeta and 13 Jbeta primers. The protocol was immunoSEQ multiplex PCR, while the TCRdb copy is restricted to in-frame clones and leaves out a portion. In the table there are around 110,000 clones, over 75% of which are singletons. The material sequenced was PBMCs. The source of this sequence is a man between 25 and 39 years old in good health and CMV-seronegative. The V call is TRBV5-1, the J call TRBJ2-1; TRBD2 is a possible D gene (6 bases). The CDR3 loop is CASSRAGSSYNEQFF. The CDR3 DNA reads TGCGCCAGCAGCCGGGCGGGGAGCTCCTACAATGAGCAGTTCTTC.